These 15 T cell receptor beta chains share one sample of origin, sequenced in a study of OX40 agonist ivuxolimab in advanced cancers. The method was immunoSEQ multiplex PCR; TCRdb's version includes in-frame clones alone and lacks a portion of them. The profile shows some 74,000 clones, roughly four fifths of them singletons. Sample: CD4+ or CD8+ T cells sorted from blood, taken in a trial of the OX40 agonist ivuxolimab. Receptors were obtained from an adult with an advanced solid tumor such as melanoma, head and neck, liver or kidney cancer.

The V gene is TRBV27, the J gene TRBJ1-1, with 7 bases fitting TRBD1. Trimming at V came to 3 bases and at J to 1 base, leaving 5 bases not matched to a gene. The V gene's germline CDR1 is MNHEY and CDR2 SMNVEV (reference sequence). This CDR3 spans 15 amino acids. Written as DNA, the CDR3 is TGTGCCAGCAGTTTCTGGACAGGAGGGAACACTGAAGCTTTCTTT. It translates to CASSFWTGGNTEAFF.

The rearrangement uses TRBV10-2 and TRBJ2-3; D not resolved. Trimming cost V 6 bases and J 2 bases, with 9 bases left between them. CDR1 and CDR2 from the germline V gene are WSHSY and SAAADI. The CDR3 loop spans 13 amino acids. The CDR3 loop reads CASRMSNTDTQYF. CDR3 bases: TGCGCCAGCAGAATGTCAAACACAGATACGCAGTATTTT.

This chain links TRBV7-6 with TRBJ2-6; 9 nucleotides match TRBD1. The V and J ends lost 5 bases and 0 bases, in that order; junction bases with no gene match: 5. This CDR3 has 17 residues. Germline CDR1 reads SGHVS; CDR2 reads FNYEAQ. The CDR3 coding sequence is TGTGCCAGCAGCGGGACAGGGATTGACTCTGGGGCCAACGTCCTGACTTTC. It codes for CASSGTGIDSGANVLTF.

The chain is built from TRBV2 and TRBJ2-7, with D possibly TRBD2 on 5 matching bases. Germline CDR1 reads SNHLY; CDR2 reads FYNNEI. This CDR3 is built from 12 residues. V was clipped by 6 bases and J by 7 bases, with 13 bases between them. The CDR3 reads CASRTEVMEQYF. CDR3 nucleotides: TGTGCCAGCAGGACGGAGGTAATGGAGCAGTACTTC.

As DNA, the CDR3 is TGTGCCAGCAGCCCAGGACAGAGCACAGATACGCAGTATTTT. Translating gives CASSPGQSTDTQYF. The chain joins TRBV7-3 to TRBJ2-3; tentative D call: TRBD1 (6 bases). Germline lookup yields CDR1 SGHTA and CDR2 FQGTGA. V lost 5 bases to trimming and J lost 0 bases, with 9 bases between them. The CDR3 consists of 14 residues.

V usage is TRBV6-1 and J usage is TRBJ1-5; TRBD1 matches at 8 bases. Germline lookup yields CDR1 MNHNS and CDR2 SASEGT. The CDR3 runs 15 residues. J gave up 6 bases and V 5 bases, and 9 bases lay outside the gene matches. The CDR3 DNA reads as TGTGCCAGCAGTTTAGGGGACAGGCGAGGTCAGCCCCAGCATTTT. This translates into CASSLGDRRGQPQHF.

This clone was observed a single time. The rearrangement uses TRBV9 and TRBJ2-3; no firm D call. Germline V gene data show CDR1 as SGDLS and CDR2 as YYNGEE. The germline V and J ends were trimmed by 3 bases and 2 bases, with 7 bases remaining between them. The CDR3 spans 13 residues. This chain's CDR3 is CASSGAITDTQYF. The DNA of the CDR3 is TGTGCCAGCAGCGGGGCCATCACAGATACGCAGTATTTT.

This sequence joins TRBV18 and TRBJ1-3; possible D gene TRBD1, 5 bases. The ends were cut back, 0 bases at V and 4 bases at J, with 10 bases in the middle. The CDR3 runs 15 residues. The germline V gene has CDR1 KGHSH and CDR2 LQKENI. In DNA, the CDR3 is TGTGCCAGCTCACCACCAGGAGGGGCCGGAAACACCATATATTTT. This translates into CASSPPGGAGNTIYF.

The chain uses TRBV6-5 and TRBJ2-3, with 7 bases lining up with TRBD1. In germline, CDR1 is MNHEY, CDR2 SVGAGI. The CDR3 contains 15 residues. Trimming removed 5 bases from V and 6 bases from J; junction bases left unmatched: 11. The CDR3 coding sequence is TGTGCCAGCAGTGCTAACAGGGGCCGGGCGGATACGCAGTATTTT. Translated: CASSANRGRADTQYF.

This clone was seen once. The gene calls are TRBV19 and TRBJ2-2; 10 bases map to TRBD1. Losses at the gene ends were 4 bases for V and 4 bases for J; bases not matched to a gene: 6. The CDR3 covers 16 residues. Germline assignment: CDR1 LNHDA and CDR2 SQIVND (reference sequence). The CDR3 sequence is CASSTIGQGGTGELFF. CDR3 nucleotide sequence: TGTGCCAGTAGTACAATAGGACAGGGGGGCACCGGGGAGCTGTTTTTT.

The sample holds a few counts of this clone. The CDR3 here is CASSATGGQTDTQYF. Here the CDR3 DNA reads TGTGCCAGCAGCGCGACAGGGGGCCAGACAGATACGCAGTATTTT. V is TRBV9 and J is TRBJ2-3, with 10 bases fitting TRBD1. CDR1 and CDR2 (germline): SGDLS, YYNGEE. The V and J ends lost 3 bases and 3 bases, in that order; junction bases with no gene match: 4. This CDR3 is 15 amino acids long. The whole variable domain, filled in from reference TRBV9 and TRBJ2-3, reads DSGVTQTPKHLITATGQRVTLRCSPRSGDLSVYWYQQSLDQGLQFLIQYYNGEERAKGNILERFSAQQFPDLHSELNLSSLELGDSALYFCASSATGGQTDTQYFGPGTRLTVL.

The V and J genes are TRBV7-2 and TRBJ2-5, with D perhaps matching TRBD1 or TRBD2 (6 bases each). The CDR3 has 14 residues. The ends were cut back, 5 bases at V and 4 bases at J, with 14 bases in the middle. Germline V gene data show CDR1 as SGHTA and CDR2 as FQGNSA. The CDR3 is CASSQAGGAETQYF. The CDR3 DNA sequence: TGTGCCAGCAGCCAAGCCGGGGGCGCAGAGACCCAGTACTTC.

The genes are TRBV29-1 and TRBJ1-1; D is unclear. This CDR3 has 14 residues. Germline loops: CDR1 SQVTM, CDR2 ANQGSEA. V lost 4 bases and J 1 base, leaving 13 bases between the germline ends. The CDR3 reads CSVVFRTPNTEAFF. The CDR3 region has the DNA TGCAGCGTTGTATTTCGGACTCCGAACACTGAAGCTTTCTTT.

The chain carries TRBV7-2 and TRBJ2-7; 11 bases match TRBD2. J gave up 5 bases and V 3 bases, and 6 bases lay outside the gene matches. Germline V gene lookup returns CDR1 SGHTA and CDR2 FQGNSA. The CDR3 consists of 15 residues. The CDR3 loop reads CASSFMFSGRDEQYF. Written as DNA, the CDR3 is TGTGCCAGCAGCTTTATGTTTAGCGGGAGGGACGAGCAGTACTTC.

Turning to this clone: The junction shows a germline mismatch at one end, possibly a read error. CDR3 nucleotides: TGTGCCAGCAGCTCCTTAGCGGGAGACGGTGTCTTC. This translates into CASSSLAGDGVF. This chain connects TRBV7-2 to TRBJ2-1; 9 bases match TRBD2. CDR1 and CDR2 from the germline V gene are SGHTA and FQGNSA. The CDR3 spans 12 residues.